This is a list of T cell receptor beta chains from one sample in a study of blood T cell repertoires in COVID-19. The table came from immunoSEQ multiplex PCR; TCRdb's copy has only in-frame clones and leaves some out. The data hold approximately 73,000 clones, with about nine tenths observed a single time. What was sequenced was peripheral blood. The receptors come from a woman aged 55 to 70 with acute or convalescent COVID-19. The CDR3 runs from the conserved cysteine through the conserved F or W. A D gene is named only where the DNA matches it firmly. Expanded clones are given a class, and other clones once, few, many or no size at all.

D	V	J	size	CDR3	DNA
TRBD1	TRBV6-6	TRBJ2-1	.	CASRGTGGEQFF	TGTGCCAGCAGGGGGACAGGGGGTGAGCAGTTCTTC
.	TRBV10-2	TRBJ1-5	once	CASSSFLAGAGQPQHF	TGCGCCAGCAGTTCGTTTTTGGCAGGGGCCGGTCAGCCCCAGCATTTT
.	TRBV7-9	TRBJ2-3	.	CASSLAGGDTQYF	TGTGCCAGCAGCTTAGCCGGCGGCGATACGCAGTATTTT
TRBD1	TRBV27	TRBJ2-7	.	CASSLGQGVDEQYF	TGTGCCAGCAGTCTCGGACAGGGTGTTGACGAGCAGTACTTC
TRBD1	TRBV5-1	TRBJ2-2	.	CANSLTTGFHTGELFF	TGCGCCAACAGCTTAACGACAGGGTTTCACACCGGGGAGCTGTTTTTT
TRBD2	TRBV28	TRBJ2-5	.	CASSSAGLGAQETQYF	TGTGCCAGCAGTTCAGCGGGACTAGGGGCCCAAGAGACCCAGTACTTC
TRBD1	TRBV30	TRBJ2-7	.	CAWSVRWTGAYEQYF	TGTGCCTGGAGTGTACGGTGGACAGGGGCCTACGAGCAGTACTTC
.	TRBV6-2/TRBV6-3	TRBJ2-7	.	CASSYSPIRGSSYEQYF	TGTGCCAGCAGTTACTCCCCAATAAGGGGCAGCTCCTACGAGCAGTACTTC
TRBD2	TRBV25-1	TRBJ2-1	.	CASSAQRELVYNEQFF	TGTGCCAGCAGTGCCCAGCGGGAGTTAGTGTACAATGAGCAGTTCTTC
.	TRBV3-1/TRBV3-2	TRBJ2-1	.	CASTLQGPYNEQFF	TGTGCCAGCACGCTCCAGGGGCCTTACAATGAGCAGTTCTTC
.	TRBV28	TRBJ1-2	.	CASSPLRTDPVGYTF	TGTGCCAGCAGTCCCCTTCGGACAGACCCGGTTGGCTACACCTTC
TRBD2	TRBV29-1	TRBJ2-1	.	CSVEGGLAGGWEQFF	TGCAGCGTTGAAGGGGGACTAGCGGGAGGCTGGGAGCAGTTCTTC
.	TRBV7-9	TRBJ1-1	.	CASSLGGSTEAFF	TGTGCCAGCAGCTTAGGCGGTAGCACTGAAGCTTTCTTT
TRBD1	TRBV4-2	TRBJ2-7	.	CASSQQGATTYEQYF	TGTGCCAGCAGCCAACAGGGGGCGACTACCTACGAGCAGTACTTC
TRBD2	TRBV2	TRBJ2-3	.	CAVWTRQDTQYF	TGTGCCGTTTGGACTAGACAAGATACGCAGTATTTT
TRBD2	TRBV19	TRBJ2-3	.	CASTSGAVDTQYF	TGTGCCAGCACGAGCGGGGCGGTAGATACGCAGTATTTT
.	TRBV9	TRBJ1-5	.	CASSAGVGDSNQPQHF	TGTGCCAGCAGCGCGGGAGTCGGGGATAGCAATCAGCCCCAGCATTTT
.	TRBV25-1	TRBJ2-7	.	CASSRVGFSYEQYF	TGTGCCAGCAGTCGAGTGGGCTTCTCCTACGAGCAGTACTTC
TRBD1	TRBV7-2	TRBJ2-7	few	CASSPGTGIVQYF	TGTGCCAGCAGCCCCGGGACAGGGATCGTGCAGTACTTC
.	TRBV19	TRBJ2-3	.	CASSIIHKDTQYF	TGTGCCAGTAGCATAATCCACAAAGATACGCAGTATTTT
TRBD2	TRBV28	TRBJ2-3	.	CASRSGGQADTQYF	TGTGCCAGCAGATCGGGGGGGCAGGCAGATACGCAGTATTTT
TRBD1	TRBV6-6	TRBJ2-5	.	CASSSGTVGYQETQYF	TGTGCCAGCAGTTCGGGGACAGTGGGGTACCAAGAGACCCAGTACTTC
.	TRBV6-5	TRBJ1-5	.	CASSQDTYQPQHF	TGTGCCAGCAGCCAGGACACTTATCAGCCCCAGCATTTT
TRBD2	TRBV7-2	TRBJ2-1	.	CASSSPYELAGANEQFF	TGTGCCAGCAGCTCCCCGTATGAACTAGCGGGGGCAAATGAGCAGTTCTTC
TRBD1	TRBV2	TRBJ1-2	.	CASTGQGMGGYTF	TGTGCCAGCACAGGACAGGGGATGGGTGGCTACACCTTC
TRBD2	TRBV10-2	TRBJ2-1	.	CASNGGRTNEQFF	TGCGCCAGCAATGGCGGGAGGACCAATGAGCAGTTCTTC
.	TRBV20-1	TRBJ1-5	.	CSASRGVGQPQHF	TGCAGTGCTAGTAGGGGCGTGGGGCAGCCCCAGCATTTT
.	TRBV11-1	TRBJ1-6	few	CASSQQVDNSPLHF	TGTGCCAGCAGCCAACAGGTTGATAATTCACCCCTCCACTTT
TRBD1	TRBV5-4	TRBJ1-2	once	CASSSPRTGFDGYTF	TGTGCCAGCAGCTCTCCAAGGACAGGGTTCGATGGCTACACCTTC
TRBD2	TRBV5-1	TRBJ2-5	.	CASSGKGWTSGAETQYF	TGCGCCAGCAGCGGGAAGGGGTGGACTAGCGGTGCGGAGACCCAGTACTTC
TRBD1	TRBV27	TRBJ1-6	.	CASKTTGAGLYNSPLHF	TGTGCCAGCAAAACCACAGGGGCCGGGCTTTATAATTCACCCCTCCACTTT
.	TRBV28	TRBJ2-7	.	CASSFTRGPWEQYF	TGTGCCAGCAGTTTTACCAGGGGCCCGTGGGAGCAGTACTTC
TRBD2	TRBV27	TRBJ2-7	.	CASSLSLAGLREQYF	TGTGCCAGCAGTTTATCCCTAGCGGGATTGCGCGAGCAGTACTTC
.	TRBV7-2	TRBJ1-1	few	CASSYTTGSGTEAFF	TGTGCCAGCAGTTACACTACAGGGTCGGGCACTGAAGCTTTCTTT
.	TRBV5-1	TRBJ1-6	.	CASSLDQGSKNSPLHF	TGCGCCAGCAGCTTGGATCAGGGGAGTAAAAATTCACCCCTCCACTTT
.	TRBV5-1	TRBJ2-2	.	CASSSFDSTGELFF	TGCGCCAGCAGCAGTTTCGACAGTACCGGGGAGCTGTTTTTT
.	TRBV9	TRBJ2-3	.	CASSVGRLVSSDTQYF	TGTGCCAGCAGCGTAGGAAGACTAGTTAGTTCAGATACGCAGTATTTT
.	TRBV28	TRBJ1-2	.	CASSFSGTGMGGYTF	TGTGCCAGCAGTTTTTCGGGTACAGGGATGGGTGGCTACACCTTC
.	TRBV6-2/TRBV6-3	TRBJ1-1	.	CASSYVGQGTEAFF	TGTGCCAGCAGTTACGTTGGGCAGGGGACTGAAGCTTTCTTT
.	TRBV7-2	TRBJ1-5	.	CASSLVAPGGNQPQHF	TGTGCCAGCAGCTTAGTTGCTCCAGGGGGCAATCAGCCCCAGCATTTT
.	TRBV12-3/TRBV12-4	TRBJ1-1	.	CASSLEGAYAFF	TGTGCCAGCAGTTTAGAAGGAGCGTACGCTTTCTTT
TRBD1	TRBV2	TRBJ2-4	.	CASDQQGAGKNIQYF	TGTGCCAGCGACCAACAGGGGGCTGGCAAAAACATTCAGTACTTC
TRBD2	TRBV5-4	TRBJ2-3	.	CASSLWTSGGADTQYF	TGTGCCAGCAGCTTGTGGACTAGCGGGGGTGCAGATACGCAGTATTTT
.	TRBV3-1/TRBV3-2	TRBJ2-2	.	CASRFGTTNTGELFF	TGTGCCAGCAGGTTTGGGACAACGAACACCGGGGAGCTGTTTTTT
.	TRBV11-2	TRBJ2-7	.	CASSRQYEQYF	TGTGCCAGCAGCCGTCAGTACGAGCAGTACTTC
TRBD1	TRBV10-1	TRBJ2-7	few	CASRVTGVQVYEQYF	TGCGCCAGCAGAGTAACAGGGGTCCAGGTCTACGAGCAGTACTTC
.	TRBV25-1	TRBJ1-4	.	CASQSRADEKLFF	TGTGCCAGCCAATCACGAGCTGATGAAAAACTGTTTTTT
TRBD1	TRBV7-2	TRBJ2-7	.	CASSQGQGFVHEQYF	TGTGCCAGCAGCCAGGGACAGGGGTTCGTACACGAGCAGTACTTC
TRBD1	TRBV28	TRBJ2-5	.	CASWRTGQETQYF	TGTGCCAGCTGGAGGACAGGCCAAGAGACCCAGTACTTC
TRBD1	TRBV7-3	TRBJ2-7	.	CASSPGQGARYEQYF	TGTGCCAGCAGCCCGGGACAGGGGGCTCGCTACGAGCAGTACTTC